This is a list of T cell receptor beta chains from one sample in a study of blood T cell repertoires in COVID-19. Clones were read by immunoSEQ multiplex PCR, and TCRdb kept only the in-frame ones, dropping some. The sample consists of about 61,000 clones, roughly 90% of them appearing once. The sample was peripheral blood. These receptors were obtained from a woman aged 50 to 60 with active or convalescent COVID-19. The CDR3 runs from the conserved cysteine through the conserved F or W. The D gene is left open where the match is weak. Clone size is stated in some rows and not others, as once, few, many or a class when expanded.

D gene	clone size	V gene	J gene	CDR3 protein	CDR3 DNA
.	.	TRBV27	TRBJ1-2	CASSLSRGEGANYGYTF	TGTGCCAGCAGTTTATCTCGAGGGGAGGGAGCTAACTATGGCTACACCTTC
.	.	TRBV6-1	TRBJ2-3	CASSEETALSTDTQYF	TGTGCCAGCAGTGAAGAGACAGCTCTAAGCACAGATACGCAGTATTTT
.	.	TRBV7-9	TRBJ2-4	CASSEYRVTKNIQYF	TGTGCCAGCAGCGAATACAGGGTAACCAAAAACATTCAGTACTTC
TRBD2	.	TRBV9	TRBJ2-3	CASSGVDERGSTDTQYF	TGTGCCAGCAGCGGGGTCGACGAGCGGGGGAGCACAGATACGCAGTATTTT
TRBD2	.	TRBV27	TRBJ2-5	CASRKAGRGETQYF	TGTGCCAGCAGGAAAGCGGGGAGAGGGGAGACCCAGTACTTC
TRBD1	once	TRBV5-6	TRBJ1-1	CASSLGTDGPNTEAFF	TGTGCCAGCAGCTTAGGGACAGACGGGCCGAACACTGAAGCTTTCTTT
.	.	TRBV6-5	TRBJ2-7	CASSGFPNPTEQYF	TGTGCCAGTTCGGGGTTCCCTAACCCGACCGAGCAGTACTTC
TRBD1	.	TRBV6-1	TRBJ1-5	CASSEGQGAIRPQHF	TGTGCCAGCAGTGAAGGGCAGGGGGCAATCAGGCCCCAGCATTTT
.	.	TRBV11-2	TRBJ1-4	CASSPPGTLNEKLFF	TGTGCCAGCAGCCCCCCCGGGACTCTTAATGAAAAACTGTTTTTT
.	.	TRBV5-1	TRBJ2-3	CASSLPLASTDTQYF	TGCGCCAGCAGCTTGCCCCTAGCGAGCACAGATACGCAGTATTTT
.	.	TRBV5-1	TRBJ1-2	CASSMSGREINYGYTF	TGCGCCAGCAGCATGTCGGGGCGGGAAATTAACTATGGCTACACCTTC
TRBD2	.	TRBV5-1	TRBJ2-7	CASSLDIAGGPGEQYF	TGCGCCAGCAGCTTGGATATAGCGGGAGGGCCGGGCGAGCAGTACTTC
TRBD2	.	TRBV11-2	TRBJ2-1	CASSFRPLAGVEQFF	TGTGCCAGCAGCTTCCGCCCGCTAGCGGGGGTTGAGCAGTTCTTC
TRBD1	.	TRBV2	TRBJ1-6	CASSGRTGYNSPLHF	TGTGCCAGCAGTGGGCGGACAGGCTATAATTCACCCCTCCACTTT
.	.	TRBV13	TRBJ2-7	CASSLLESSYEQYF	TGTGCCAGCAGCTTACTAGAGAGCTCCTACGAGCAGTACTTC
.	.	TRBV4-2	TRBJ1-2	CASSQAGRERYGYTF	TGTGCCAGCAGCCAAGCTGGCAGGGAAAGGTATGGCTACACCTTC
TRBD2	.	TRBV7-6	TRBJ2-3	CASSPRMRREFGTDTQYF	TGTGCCAGCAGCCCCCGTATGAGGCGGGAGTTCGGCACAGATACGCAGTATTTT